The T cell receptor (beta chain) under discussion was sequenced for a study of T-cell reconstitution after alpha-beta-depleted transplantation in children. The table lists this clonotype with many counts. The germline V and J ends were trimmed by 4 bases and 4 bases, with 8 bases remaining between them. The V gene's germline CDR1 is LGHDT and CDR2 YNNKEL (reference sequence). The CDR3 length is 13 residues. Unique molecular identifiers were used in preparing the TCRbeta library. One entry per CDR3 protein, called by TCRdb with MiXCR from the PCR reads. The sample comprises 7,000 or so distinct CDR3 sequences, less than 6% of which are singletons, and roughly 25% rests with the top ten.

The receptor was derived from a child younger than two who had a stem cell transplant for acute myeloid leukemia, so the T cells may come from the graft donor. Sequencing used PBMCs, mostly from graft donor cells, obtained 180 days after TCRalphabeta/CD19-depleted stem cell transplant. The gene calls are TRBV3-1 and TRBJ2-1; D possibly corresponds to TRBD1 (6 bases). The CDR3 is CASSLQGYNEQFF. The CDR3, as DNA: TGTGCCAGCAGCCTACAGGGATACAATGAGCAGTTCTTC.